One sample yielded the 26 T cell receptor beta chains listed below, sequenced in a study of early T cells in non-severe SARS-CoV-2 infection. TCRdb used MiXCR to reprocess the 5' RACE reads, holding one entry per CDR3 protein. The sample shows some 64,000 distinct CDR3 sequences, around 14% of them seen only once. The specimen was whole blood. These receptors were taken from an adult who was a healthcare worker with PCR-confirmed SARS-CoV-2 infection or an uninfected control (not recorded which).

This clonotype was counted at least ten times. The J gene is TRBJ2-3, the V gene TRBV20-1; no firm D call. The CDR3 loop spans 10 amino acids. The ends were cut back, 6 bases at V and 6 bases at J, with 7 bases in the middle. The V gene's germline CDR1 is DFQATT and CDR2 SNEGSKA (reference sequence). The DNA of the CDR3 is TGCAGTGCCAGCAGGGATACGCAGTATTTT. Its protein is CSASRDTQYF.

This clonotype was found many times. The chain joins TRBV4-1 to TRBJ1-2, with D tentatively TRBD1 (5 bases). CDR3 length equals 13 residues. The germline V gene encodes CDR1 MGHRA and CDR2 YSYEKL. With 1 base removed from V and 10 bases from J, the gap between germline ends came to 13 bases. CDR3 sequence (DNA): TGCGCCAGCAGCCAAGTAGATTTCAGGGCCTACACCTTC. Its protein product is CASSQVDFRAYTF.

The gene calls are TRBV5-6 and TRBJ2-7, with 10 bases fitting TRBD1. The CDR3 runs 16 residues. Per the germline V gene, CDR1 is SGHDT and CDR2 is YYEEEE. Trimming at V came to 0 bases and at J to 1 base, leaving 4 bases not matched to a gene. CDR3 in amino acids: CASSLGQGARSYEQYF. CDR3 nucleotides: TGTGCCAGCAGCTTGGGACAGGGGGCGAGGTCCTACGAGCAGTACTTC.

This clonotype was seen a handful of times. The rearrangement joins TRBV10-3 to TRBJ2-7; 10 bases are shared with TRBD1. V shed 11 bases, J shed 3 bases, and the junction held 16 bases outside the gene matches. CDR1 ENHRY and CDR2 SYGVKD come from the germline V gene. The CDR3 spans 16 residues. The CDR3 sequence is CASRPTGTGAYYEQYF. CDR3 coding DNA: TGTGCCTCAAGACCCACCGGGACAGGGGCTTACTACGAGCAGTACTTC.

This clonotype was seen more than once but under ten times. This chain links TRBV6-1 with TRBJ2-2; D might be TRBD1 (6 bases). Germline V gene data show CDR1 as MNHNS and CDR2 as SASEGT. V shed 5 bases and J shed 6 bases, with 13 bases lying between them. There are 14 residues in the CDR3. Written as DNA, the CDR3 is TGTGCCAGCAGTCAGGGGCGAAGCTCCGGGGAGCTGTTTTTT. Protein product: CASSQGRSSGELFF.

This clonotype has ten or more counts. V is TRBV20-1 and J is TRBJ1-6, with a tentative D call TRBD1 (5 bases). Per the germline V gene, CDR1 is DFQATT and CDR2 is SNEGSKA (reference sequence). The CDR3 is made up of 12 amino acids. V lost 3 bases, J lost 7 bases, and 7 bases lay in between. The CDR3 DNA reads as TGCAGTGCTAGGGAGGGGAATTCACCCCTCCACTTT. Translated: CSAREGNSPLHF.

The chain carries TRBV6-2 or TRBV6-3 and TRBJ2-3; no clear D. With 5 bases removed from V and 4 bases from J, the gap between germline ends came to 16 bases. The CDR3 covers 15 residues. Germline CDR1 reads MNHEY; CDR2 reads SVGEGT. The CDR3 DNA is TGTGCCAGCAGTCCTCGAAGCCCGGGCGCAGATACGCAGTATTTT. Translating gives CASSPRSPGADTQYF.

This chain joins TRBV7-9 and TRBJ2-7; perhaps TRBD1 as D (5 bases). The CDR3 extends over 15 amino acids. Trimming stripped 3 bases from V and 7 bases from J, with 19 bases between. From germline, CDR1 is SEHNR and CDR2 FQNEAQ (reference sequence). The CDR3 region has the DNA TGTGCCAGCAGCTTTGGGGCCGGTGTTTCTAGGGAGCAGTACTTC. This encodes CASSFGAGVSREQYF.

This clonotype has a count of ten or more. V usage is TRBV11-3 and J usage is TRBJ2-1; the D gene could be TRBD1 or TRBD2 (5 bases each). Germline assignment: CDR1 SGHNT and CDR2 YENEEA. V lost 1 base, J lost 8 bases, and 15 bases lay in between. The CDR3 is made up of 15 amino acids. CDR3 bases: TGTGCCAGCAGCTTAGGGGACGCCCTCCGGGATGAGCAGTTCTTC. It yields the protein CASSLGDALRDEQFF.

This clonotype has a handful of counts. V is TRBV24-1 and J is TRBJ1-3, with TRBD1 matching over 9 bases. After removal of 3 bases from V and 2 bases from J, the junction contained 4 bases not matched to a gene. CDR3 size: 16 residues. Germline V CDR1 and CDR2: KGHDR, SFDVKD. The CDR3 nucleotides are TGTGCCACCAGTGATCCCCGGGACAGGGCTGGAAACACCATATATTTT. This codes for CATSDPRDRAGNTIYF.

The sample holds a few counts of this clonotype. The chain couples TRBV4-3 to TRBJ1-6; no definite D call. Looked up from germline, CDR1 is LGHNA and CDR2 is YSLEER. Trimming cost V 1 base and J 10 bases, with 11 bases left between them. The CDR3 extends over 14 amino acids. The CDR3 DNA follows: TGCGCCAGCAGCCAAGGGGGAGGGTACTCACCCCTCCACTTT. This sequence encodes CASSQGGGYSPLHF.

At least ten counts were recorded for this clonotype. The chain employs TRBV7-8 and TRBJ1-6, with 10 bases identical to TRBD1. The CDR3 loop spans 15 amino acids. Germline lookup yields CDR1 SGHVS and CDR2 FQNEAQ. Trimming removed 1 base from V and 6 bases from J; junction bases left unmatched: 0. The CDR3 loop is CASSLGDRGNSPLHF. In DNA, the CDR3 is TGTGCCAGCAGCTTAGGGGACAGGGGTAATTCACCCCTCCACTTT.

This clonotype has a handful of counts. This chain links TRBV12-3 or TRBV12-4 with TRBJ2-1, with D tentatively TRBD2 (6 bases). The CDR3 runs to 13 residues. The germline V and J ends were trimmed by 6 bases and 6 bases, with 12 bases remaining between them. The CDR3 reads CASRTTSSNEQFF. The CDR3 DNA reads as TGTGCCAGCAGAACCACTAGCTCCAATGAGCAGTTCTTC.

This clonotype was recorded at least ten times. The chain combines TRBV7-2 with TRBJ2-1; 13 bases match TRBD2. Germline lookup yields CDR1 SGHTA and CDR2 FQGNSA. V lost 1 base to trimming and J lost 5 bases; unmatched junction nucleotides: 8. This CDR3 comprises 18 residues. The CDR3 DNA is TGTGCCAGCAGCTTAGTTGGACTAGCGGGAGTCCCCCACAATGAGCAGTTCTTC. Translated, it gives CASSLVGLAGVPHNEQFF.

V is TRBV24-1 and J is TRBJ2-3; D might be TRBD2 (6 bases). This CDR3 contains 14 residues. The V end was cut by 7 bases, the J end by 3 bases, with 13 bases between. The germline CDR1 and CDR2 sequences are KGHDR and SFDVKD. CDR3 loop: CATSGEVGTDTQYF. CDR3 nucleotides: TGTGCCACCAGCGGGGAGGTTGGGACAGATACGCAGTATTTT.

This chain joins TRBV10-3 and TRBJ2-5; no clear D. Trimming took off 8 bases at V and 0 bases at J, with 4 bases between the two ends. The germline V gene encodes CDR1 ENHRY and CDR2 SYGVKD. CDR3 size: 11 residues. CDR3 in DNA: TGTGCCATCGCGTACCAAGAGACCCAGTACTTC. This encodes CAIAYQETQYF.

This clonotype was seen a handful of times. V and J are TRBV5-1 and TRBJ1-2; perhaps TRBD1 as D (6 bases). CDR3 size: 16 residues. The germline V gene has CDR1 SGHRS and CDR2 YFSETQ. The ends were cut back, 3 bases at V and 1 base at J, with 16 bases in the middle. The CDR3 region has the DNA TGCGCCAGCAGCTCTATCCTGGACAGTTTTAACTATGGCTACACCTTC. This codes for CASSSILDSFNYGYTF. Using reference TRBV5-1 and TRBJ1-2 for the parts outside the CDR3, the full variable domain is KAGVTQTPRYLIKTRGQQVTLSCSPISGHRSVSWYQQTPGQGLQFLFEYFSETQRNKGNFPGRFSGRQFSNSRSEMNVSTLELGDSALYLCASSSILDSFNYGYTFGSGTRLTVV.

In this sample, this clonotype turned up a few times. This chain joins TRBV3-1 and TRBJ2-1, with TRBD2 as a possible D gene (6 bases). Germline V gives CDR1 LGHDT, CDR2 YNNKEL (reference sequence). The CDR3 spans 17 residues. V was cut by 1 base and J by 7 bases, with 20 bases left in between. CDR3 amino acids: CASSQGKRAPATNEQFF. Here the CDR3 DNA reads TGTGCCAGCAGCCAAGGGAAGCGGGCACCCGCAACTAATGAGCAGTTCTTC.

The chain couples TRBV27 to TRBJ2-7; TRBD1 might be the D (6 bases). Trimming removed 2 bases from V and 2 bases from J, with 10 bases in between. The CDR3 sequence is 14 residues long. CDR1 is MNHEY, CDR2 SMNVEV, per germline (reference sequence). DNA of the CDR3: TGTGCCAGCAGTTTACAGGGGCCTACCTACGAGCAGTACTTC. This sequence encodes CASSLQGPTYEQYF.

This clonotype was seen ten or more times. The chain is built from TRBV5-1 and TRBJ1-1, with 8 bases that match TRBD1. Germline V gene data show CDR1 as SGHRS and CDR2 as YFSETQ. V lost 5 bases and J lost 5; bases outside the gene matches: 11. This CDR3 has 15 residues. The CDR3 bases are TGCGCCAGCAGGACCCAGGGGGCCGGTGGGACTGAAGCTTTCTTT. Amino acids: CASRTQGAGGTEAFF.

This clonotype came up many times. V usage is TRBV12-5 and J usage is TRBJ2-1; D not certain. Per germline, CDR1 LGHNT and CDR2 FRNRAP. V shed 7 bases and J shed 7 bases, with 17 bases lying between them. CDR3 length equals 14 residues. The CDR3 nucleotides are TGTGCTAGTGCCTTGGGGTTATTGAGGAATGAGCAGTTCTTC. This codes for CASALGLLRNEQFF.

This clonotype was detected a few times. The chain combines TRBV3-1 with TRBJ1-5, with D hard to call. V lost 3 bases, J lost 4 bases, and 10 bases lay in between. CDR1 and CDR2 from the germline V gene are LGHDT and YNNKEL (reference sequence). This CDR3 has 14 residues. The CDR3 loop is CASSQGGFNQPQHF. CDR3 DNA sequence: TGTGCCAGCAGCCAGGGCGGATTTAATCAGCCCCAGCATTTT.

This clonotype was observed at least ten times. DNA of the CDR3: TGTGCCAGCAGCTTGGGAACTAGCGGGAGAACCTACAATGAGCAGTTCTTC. Its protein is CASSLGTSGRTYNEQFF. This chain joins TRBV11-2 and TRBJ2-1; 11 bases fit TRBD2. Germline assignment: CDR1 SGHAT and CDR2 FQNNGV. The CDR3 has 17 residues. The V segment lost 3 bases and the J segment 2 bases; nucleotides outside the gene matches: 6.

V usage is TRBV7-2 and J usage is TRBJ2-1, with D unresolved. The CDR3 is made up of 14 amino acids. Deletions cut 1 base from V and 2 bases from J, with 6 bases between. CDR1 is SGHTA and CDR2 is FQGNSA in the germline V gene. The CDR3 protein is CASSLEVTYNEQFF. The CDR3 nucleotides read TGTGCCAGCAGCTTAGAGGTAACCTACAATGAGCAGTTCTTC.

This clonotype has more than one count but fewer than ten. V is TRBV7-9 and J is TRBJ2-2, with a possible D match to TRBD2 (5 bases). V gave up 5 bases and J gave up 4 bases, with 14 bases separating them. Germline CDR1 reads SEHNR; CDR2 reads FQNEAQ (reference sequence). The CDR3 is 15 amino acids. Here the CDR3 DNA reads TGTGCCAGCAGCCCCCCTGCGGGTGTCACCGGGGAGCTGTTTTTT. Its translation is CASSPPAGVTGELFF.

This clonotype showed up just a few times. The chain uses TRBV27 and TRBJ2-7; TRBD2 might be the D (5 bases). Germline values: CDR1 MNHEY, CDR2 SMNVEV (reference sequence). The CDR3 spans 13 residues. The V and J ends lost 4 bases and 4 bases respectively, with 11 bases between them. CDR3 in DNA: TGTGCCAGCAGTTCAGCGGCTTGGTACGAGCAGTACTTC. This gives the protein CASSSAAWYEQYF.